This TCR beta chain was captured by sequencing in a study of control samples from healthy donors and cancer patients. Trimming left V 5 bases short and J 2 bases short, with 8 bases between. The CDR3 covers 13 residues. Germline V lookup: CDR1 ENHRY, CDR2 SYGVKD. The repertoire was sequenced with immunoSEQ multiplex PCR; TCRdb's copy has only in-frame clones and lacks some. In the table there are approximately 74,000 clones, about 94% of which are singletons. Sample: blood. The rearrangement links TRBV10-3 to TRBJ2-3, with D tentatively TRBD2 (6 bases). This clonotype was obtained from a woman between 25 and 40 years old in good health. This CDR3 is CAISRTNTDTQYF. For the CDR3, the DNA is TGTGCCATCAGTAGGACTAACACAGATACGCAGTATTTT.